This T cell receptor beta chain was obtained from a study of T-cell memory formation after mild COVID-19. Findings of the study overall: The main location of contracting CD4+ clones was CM and EM, and that of contracting CD8+ clones was EMRA. Clones that contracted from day 15 to 85 had balanced CD4/CD8; later expanders were CD4+ biased. Whether day 37 second-wave clones are SARS-CoV-2-specific was not confirmed.

TCR alpha and TCR beta cDNA libraries carrying sample barcodes and UMIs came from 5'RACE with constant-segment primers. One entry per CDR3 protein, called by TCRdb with MiXCR from the 5' RACE reads. The sample carries around 150,000 distinct CDR3 sequences, 30% to 35% recorded once. This clonotype was seen only a few times. Its matching antigen is unknown. This receptor was taken from an adult woman who had mild COVID-19 (a few samples of this study predate the infection). Cell type and time point are not known. Sample: PBMCs or a T cell subset sorted from them (not recorded which).

The chain's CDR3 is CASSTLAGGYNEQFF. The CDR3 DNA reads TGTGCCAGCAGTACCCTAGCGGGGGGGTACAATGAGCAGTTCTTC. The chain recombines TRBV6-2 or TRBV6-3 with TRBJ2-1; 12 bases agree with TRBD2. CDR1 and CDR2 from the germline V gene are MNHEY and SVGEGT. Trimming removed 5 bases from V and 4 bases from J; junction bases left unmatched: 3. This CDR3 is built from 15 residues.